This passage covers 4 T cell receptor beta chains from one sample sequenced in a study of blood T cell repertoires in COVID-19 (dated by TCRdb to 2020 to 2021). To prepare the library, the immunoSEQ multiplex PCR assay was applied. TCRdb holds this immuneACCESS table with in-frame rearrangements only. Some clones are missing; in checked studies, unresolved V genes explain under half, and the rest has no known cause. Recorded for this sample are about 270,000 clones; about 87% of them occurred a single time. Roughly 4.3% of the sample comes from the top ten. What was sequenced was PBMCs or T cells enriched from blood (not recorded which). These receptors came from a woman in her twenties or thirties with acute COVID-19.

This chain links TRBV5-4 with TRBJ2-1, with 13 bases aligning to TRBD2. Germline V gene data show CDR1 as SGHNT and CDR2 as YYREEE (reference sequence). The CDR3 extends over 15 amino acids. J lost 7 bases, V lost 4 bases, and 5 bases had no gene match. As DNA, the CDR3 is TGTGCCAGCAGCCTTCCGGGACTAGCGGGAAATGAGCAGTTCTTC. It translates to CASSLPGLAGNEQFF.

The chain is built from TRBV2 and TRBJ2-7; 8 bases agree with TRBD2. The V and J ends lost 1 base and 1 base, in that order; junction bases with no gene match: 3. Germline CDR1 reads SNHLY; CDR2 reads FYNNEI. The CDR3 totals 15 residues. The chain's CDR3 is CASSEGTSGSYEQYF. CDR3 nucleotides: TGTGCCAGCAGTGAAGGAACTAGCGGTTCCTACGAGCAGTACTTC. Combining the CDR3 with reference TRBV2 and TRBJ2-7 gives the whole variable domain EPEVTQTPSHQVTQMGQEVILRCVPISNHLYFYWYRQILGQKVEFLVSFYNNEISEKSEIFDDQFSVERPDGSNFTLKIRSTKLEDSAMYFCASSEGTSGSYEQYFGPGTRLTVT.

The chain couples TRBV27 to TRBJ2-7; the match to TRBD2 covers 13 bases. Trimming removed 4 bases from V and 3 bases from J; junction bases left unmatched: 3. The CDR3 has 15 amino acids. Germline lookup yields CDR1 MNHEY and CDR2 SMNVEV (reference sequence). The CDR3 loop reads CASSSGLAGNYEQYF. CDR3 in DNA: TGTGCCAGCAGTTCGGGACTAGCGGGAAACTACGAGCAGTACTTC.

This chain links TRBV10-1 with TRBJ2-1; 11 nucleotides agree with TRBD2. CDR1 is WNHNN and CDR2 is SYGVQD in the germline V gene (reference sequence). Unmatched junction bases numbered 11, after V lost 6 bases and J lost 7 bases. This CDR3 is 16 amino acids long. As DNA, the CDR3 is TGCGCCAGCAGAAAACGTAGCGGGAGGGCCCAAAATGAGCAGTTCTTC. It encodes CASRKRSGRAQNEQFF.